The rows below give T cell receptor beta chains drawn from one sample of a study of naive and memory T cell subsets. TCRdb re-derived calls from the UMI-ligation and nested PCR reads in MiXCR, one entry per CDR3 protein. Seen here are fewer than 35,000 distinct CDR3 sequences, more than 6.5% observed once, and the top ten hold roughly 3.3%. The specimen was skin, collected from a tuberculin skin test site. The receptors stem from an adult in good health. The CDR3 runs from the conserved cysteine through the conserved F or W. D genes are given only for firm matches. Not every row has a clone size; where given, it reads once, few, many or a size class.

v_gene: TRBV7-9; abundance: many; d_gene: -; j_gene: TRBJ1-2; CDR3nt: TGTGCCAGCAGCTTAGTGGCGTATGGCTACACCTTC; CDR3aa: CASSLVAYGYTF
v_gene: TRBV6-4; abundance: many; d_gene: -; j_gene: TRBJ2-3; CDR3nt: TGTGCCAGCAGTGAGACGGATCGAGCGACAGATACGCAGTATTTT; CDR3aa: CASSETDRATDTQYF
v_gene: TRBV29-1; abundance: few; d_gene: TRBD1; j_gene: TRBJ1-2; CDR3nt: TGCAGCGTTGAAGATGGCGAGGGGGCTACTGGCTACACCTTC; CDR3aa: CSVEDGEGATGYTF
v_gene: TRBV20-1; abundance: many; d_gene: -; j_gene: TRBJ2-3; CDR3nt: TGCAGTGCTAGAGATTTTTCGGGGGGCACAGATACGCAGTATTTT; CDR3aa: CSARDFSGGTDTQYF
v_gene: TRBV11-2; abundance: many; d_gene: -; j_gene: TRBJ2-2; CDR3nt: TGTGCCAGCAGCCCCACTCGAGACGGGGAGCTGTTTTTT; CDR3aa: CASSPTRDGELFF
v_gene: TRBV20-1; abundance: many; d_gene: -; j_gene: TRBJ1-2; CDR3nt: TGCAGTGCTAGGGGACCCGGTCGGGCCTCTCCCGGCTACACCTTC; CDR3aa: CSARGPGRASPGYTF
v_gene: TRBV7-8; abundance: medium-sized; d_gene: TRBD2; j_gene: TRBJ2-3; CDR3nt: TGTGCCAGCAGCGCTAGCGGGGGCACAGATACGCAGTATTTT; CDR3aa: CASSASGGTDTQYF
v_gene: TRBV6-5; abundance: many; d_gene: TRBD2; j_gene: TRBJ2-1; CDR3nt: TGTGCCAGCAGTTACTCGATTCCGCGCCTAGCGGGGAATGAGCAGTTCTTC; CDR3aa: CASSYSIPRLAGNEQFF
v_gene: TRBV7-9; abundance: many; d_gene: -; j_gene: TRBJ2-7; CDR3nt: TGTGCCAGCAGCTCCAGAAGCGAGCAGTACTTC; CDR3aa: CASSSRSEQYF
v_gene: TRBV2; abundance: many; d_gene: TRBD1; j_gene: TRBJ1-3; CDR3nt: TGTGCCAGCAGCGGTAACAGGGGGAGCGGAAACACCATATATTTT; CDR3aa: CASSGNRGSGNTIYF
v_gene: TRBV6-1; abundance: few; d_gene: TRBD1; j_gene: TRBJ2-3; CDR3nt: TGTGCCAGCAGTGGACAGGGATTAGATACGCAGTATTTT; CDR3aa: CASSGQGLDTQYF
v_gene: TRBV7-9; abundance: many; d_gene: -; j_gene: TRBJ1-1; CDR3nt: TGTGCCAGCAGCTTCAGAGAACCTTGGGACGAGGAAGCTTTCTTT; CDR3aa: CASSFREPWDEEAFF
v_gene: TRBV3-1; abundance: many; d_gene: -; j_gene: TRBJ2-7; CDR3nt: TGTGCCAGCACCCCCCGTCGCCAGCCAACTAAAGTGTACGAGCAGTACTTC; CDR3aa: CASTPRRQPTKVYEQYF
v_gene: TRBV2; abundance: many; d_gene: -; j_gene: TRBJ2-7; CDR3nt: TGTGCCAGCAGTGACAGGGACAACTCCTACGAGCAGTACTTC; CDR3aa: CASSDRDNSYEQYF
v_gene: TRBV2; abundance: many; d_gene: -; j_gene: TRBJ2-1; CDR3nt: TGTGCCAGCAGTGCGCGCTTTAACAATGAGCAGTTCTTC; CDR3aa: CASSARFNNEQFF
v_gene: TRBV6-5; abundance: many; d_gene: -; j_gene: TRBJ2-5; CDR3nt: TGTGCCAGCAGTTACTCGACAAGCCAAGAGACCCAGTACTTC; CDR3aa: CASSYSTSQETQYF
v_gene: TRBV18; abundance: many; d_gene: TRBD1; j_gene: TRBJ2-5; CDR3nt: TGTGCCAGCTCACCACTTGCTGGAGGTGGGACAGGGGAGACTGAGAGCCAGTACTTC; CDR3aa: CASSPLAGGGTGETESQYF
v_gene: TRBV2; abundance: many; d_gene: TRBD2; j_gene: TRBJ2-7; CDR3nt: TGTTCCGGGGGGTCACTCTCCTACGAGCAGTACTTC; CDR3aa: CSGGSLSYEQYF
v_gene: TRBV19; abundance: -; d_gene: -; j_gene: TRBJ1-1; CDR3nt: TGTGCCAGTAGTATTCAGAGGACAGCTTTGAACACTGAAGCTTTCTTT; CDR3aa: CASSIQRTALNTEAFF
v_gene: TRBV25-1; abundance: -; d_gene: -; j_gene: TRBJ1-2; CDR3nt: TGTGCCAGCAGTCAGGGTAGAGAAGGCTACACCTTC; CDR3aa: CASSQGREGYTF
v_gene: TRBV24-1; abundance: many; d_gene: -; j_gene: TRBJ2-2; CDR3nt: TGTGCCACCAGTGATTACCCAGGGACCGGGGAGCTGTTTTTT; CDR3aa: CATSDYPGTGELFF
v_gene: TRBV3-1; abundance: few; d_gene: -; j_gene: TRBJ1-1; CDR3nt: TGTGCCAGCATGGGGGCGCGGGATTGGAACACTGAAGCTTTCTTT; CDR3aa: CASMGARDWNTEAFF
v_gene: TRBV4-1; abundance: many; d_gene: -; j_gene: TRBJ2-6; CDR3nt: TGCGCCAGCAGCCAAGATTGGGGGAGAAGGGCCAACGTCCTGACTTTC; CDR3aa: CASSQDWGRRANVLTF
v_gene: TRBV29-1; abundance: many; d_gene: TRBD1; j_gene: TRBJ1-2; CDR3nt: TGCAGCGTTGAAGCTGCAGGGGGCGGCTACACCTTC; CDR3aa: CSVEAAGGGYTF
v_gene: TRBV6-5; abundance: few; d_gene: -; j_gene: TRBJ2-5; CDR3nt: TGTGCCAGCAGCCCTGAAGTCCCACCAGGCTCCCAGTACTTC; CDR3aa: CASSPEVPPGSQYF
v_gene: TRBV20-1; abundance: many; d_gene: TRBD1; j_gene: TRBJ1-5; CDR3nt: TGCAGTGCTGTGGACAGGGAGAGCAATCAGCCCCAGCATTTT; CDR3aa: CSAVDRESNQPQHF
v_gene: TRBV5-1; abundance: many; d_gene: TRBD2; j_gene: TRBJ2-3; CDR3nt: TGCGCCAGCAGCTTGACAGCGGGGGCGGGGGCAGATACGCAGTATTTT; CDR3aa: CASSLTAGAGADTQYF
v_gene: TRBV2; abundance: many; d_gene: -; j_gene: TRBJ1-6; CDR3nt: TGTGCCAGCGGCTACCGGGACCAGGAGTCACCCCTCCACTTT; CDR3aa: CASGYRDQESPLHF
v_gene: TRBV6-5; abundance: many; d_gene: -; j_gene: TRBJ2-5; CDR3nt: TGTGCCAGCAAGTCGGCAGGGGAAGAGACCCAGTACTTC; CDR3aa: CASKSAGEETQYF
v_gene: TRBV5-4; abundance: -; d_gene: TRBD2; j_gene: TRBJ2-3; CDR3nt: TGTGCCAGCAGCTCTCCGGGACTACACCGACCAGATACGCAGTATTTT; CDR3aa: CASSSPGLHRPDTQYF
v_gene: TRBV19; abundance: many; d_gene: -; j_gene: TRBJ1-1; CDR3nt: TGTGCCAGTAGTCATTGGAACACTGAAGCTTTCTTT; CDR3aa: CASSHWNTEAFF
v_gene: TRBV9; abundance: few; d_gene: -; j_gene: TRBJ2-2; CDR3nt: TGTGCCAGCAGCGTAGGGGCAGGAAGCCGAGCCGGGGAGCTGTTTTTT; CDR3aa: CASSVGAGSRAGELFF
v_gene: TRBV5-1; abundance: many; d_gene: TRBD1; j_gene: TRBJ1-2; CDR3nt: TGCGCCAGCAGCGAGGGACAGATCCGCTATGGCTACACCTTC; CDR3aa: CASSEGQIRYGYTF
v_gene: TRBV19; abundance: -; d_gene: TRBD1; j_gene: TRBJ1-2; CDR3nt: TGTGCCAGTAACTTCGGACAGGGGGCTAGTGGCTACACCTTC; CDR3aa: CASNFGQGASGYTF
v_gene: TRBV7-2; abundance: medium-sized; d_gene: -; j_gene: TRBJ2-7; CDR3nt: TGTGCCAGCAGCTTAGTGCAGGGCGGCTCCTACGAGCAGTACTTC; CDR3aa: CASSLVQGGSYEQYF
v_gene: TRBV20-1; abundance: -; d_gene: TRBD2; j_gene: TRBJ2-1; CDR3nt: TGCAGTGCCCAAGCGGGAGCCTGTTACAATGAGCAGTTCTTC; CDR3aa: CSAQAGACYNEQFF
v_gene: TRBV7-9; abundance: few; d_gene: -; j_gene: TRBJ2-6; CDR3nt: TGTGCCAGCAGCACAACAGGGTATGGGGCCAACGTCCTGACTTTC; CDR3aa: CASSTTGYGANVLTF
v_gene: TRBV19; abundance: few; d_gene: -; j_gene: TRBJ1-1; CDR3nt: TGTGCCAGTAGTATCGCCCGGGGGCTGGGCACTGAAGCTTTCTTT; CDR3aa: CASSIARGLGTEAFF
v_gene: TRBV20-1; abundance: few; d_gene: -; j_gene: TRBJ1-2; CDR3nt: TGCAGTGCTAGAGATTTAGGGAGGACCGCAATGGCCTACACCTTC; CDR3aa: CSARDLGRTAMAYTF
v_gene: TRBV5-4; abundance: -; d_gene: TRBD1; j_gene: TRBJ1-2; CDR3nt: TGTGCCAGCAGCCTTGGACAGGGACCTAACTATGGCTACACCTTC; CDR3aa: CASSLGQGPNYGYTF
v_gene: TRBV11-2; abundance: many; d_gene: TRBD2; j_gene: TRBJ2-3; CDR3nt: TGTGCCAGCAGCTTAGTAATGGCTAGCGGGGGTTACACAGATACGCAGTATTTT; CDR3aa: CASSLVMASGGYTDTQYF
v_gene: TRBV11-3; abundance: many; d_gene: -; j_gene: TRBJ2-3; CDR3nt: TGTGCCAGCAGCTTAGATTCAGATACGCAGTATTTT; CDR3aa: CASSLDSDTQYF
v_gene: TRBV7-2; abundance: many; d_gene: -; j_gene: TRBJ2-7; CDR3nt: TGTGCCAGCAGCGTAGGGGGGGGAAGCTACGAGCAGTACTTC; CDR3aa: CASSVGGGSYEQYF
v_gene: TRBV13; abundance: many; d_gene: -; j_gene: TRBJ2-7; CDR3nt: TGTGCCAGCAGCTCATACGGGACTCCCTACGAGCAGTACTTC; CDR3aa: CASSSYGTPYEQYF
v_gene: TRBV5-1; abundance: many; d_gene: TRBD1; j_gene: TRBJ1-1; CDR3nt: TGCGCCAGCAGCTTGGCCTTGACAGGGAGTTACACTGAAGCTTTCTTT; CDR3aa: CASSLALTGSYTEAFF
v_gene: TRBV29-1; abundance: many; d_gene: TRBD1; j_gene: TRBJ1-1; CDR3nt: TGCAGCGTTCCCCCGGGACAGGGGGCGCGGGTAGCTTTCTTT; CDR3aa: CSVPPGQGARVAFF